A selection of T cell receptor beta chains follows, all from one sample in a study of PD-1 blockade in classical Hodgkin lymphoma. The table came from immunoSEQ multiplex PCR; TCRdb's copy has only in-frame clones and leaves some out. The sample contains 39,000 or so clones, around 87% of which appear only once. The sequencing used peripheral blood mononuclear cells (PBMCs), collected before the second cycle of nivolumab. These receptors all stem from a human donor with classical Hodgkin lymphoma. Both conserved end residues are part of each CDR3. Each record gives: clone size, V gene, J gene, D gene, CDR3 DNA, CDR3 protein. The D gene is left open where the match is weak. Not every row has a clone size; where given, it reads once, few, many or a size class.

clone_size: .; v_call: TRBV5-1; j_call: TRBJ2-5; d_call: .; cdr3_nt: TGCGCCAGCAGCTTCAACAACCAAGAGACCCAGTACTTC; cdr3_aa: CASSFNNQETQYF
clone_size: .; v_call: TRBV6-6; j_call: TRBJ2-1; d_call: TRBD2; cdr3_nt: TGTGCCAGCTGGACTAGCGGGACTCGGGAGCAGTTCTTC; cdr3_aa: CASWTSGTREQFF
clone_size: .; v_call: TRBV5-4; j_call: TRBJ2-3; d_call: .; cdr3_nt: TGTGCCAGCAGCTCCCCGGCTACAGATACGCAGTATTTT; cdr3_aa: CASSSPATDTQYF
clone_size: few; v_call: TRBV9; j_call: TRBJ1-1; d_call: .; cdr3_nt: TGTGCCAGCAGGGGGGAAGTGAACACTGAAGCTTTCTTT; cdr3_aa: CASRGEVNTEAFF
clone_size: .; v_call: TRBV7-2; j_call: TRBJ1-1; d_call: TRBD1; cdr3_nt: TGTGCCAGCAGCGTCAGGACAGGGGGCGCGAACACTGAAGCTTTCTTT; cdr3_aa: CASSVRTGGANTEAFF
clone_size: once; v_call: TRBV15; j_call: TRBJ1-5; d_call: .; cdr3_nt: TGTGCCACCAGGGGATGGGGGGGTGGCCAGCCCCAGCATTTT; cdr3_aa: CATRGWGGGQPQHF
clone_size: .; v_call: TRBV7-2; j_call: TRBJ2-5; d_call: TRBD2; cdr3_nt: TGTGCCAGCAGCCGAGGGACTAGCAGAAAAGGGCCCAAAGTGACCCAGTACTTC; cdr3_aa: CASSRGTSRKGPKVTQYF
clone_size: .; v_call: TRBV7-9; j_call: TRBJ2-7; d_call: .; cdr3_nt: TGTGCCAGCAGCCCCATATACGAGCAGTACTTC; cdr3_aa: CASSPIYEQYF
clone_size: .; v_call: TRBV5-1; j_call: TRBJ2-3; d_call: .; cdr3_nt: TGCGCCAGCAGCTTGGCAGGGGGGGAATATAATACGCAGTATTTT; cdr3_aa: CASSLAGGEYNTQYF
clone_size: .; v_call: TRBV5-4; j_call: TRBJ2-3; d_call: TRBD2; cdr3_nt: TGTGCCAGCAGCCCGCCGACTAGCGGGAGGGTGGATACGCAGTATTTT; cdr3_aa: CASSPPTSGRVDTQYF
clone_size: .; v_call: TRBV7-2; j_call: TRBJ2-3; d_call: .; cdr3_nt: TGTGCCAGCAGCACGACTAGGGGCACAGATACGCAGTATTTT; cdr3_aa: CASSTTRGTDTQYF
clone_size: .; v_call: TRBV7-8; j_call: TRBJ2-3; d_call: TRBD2; cdr3_nt: TGTGCCAGCAGCTACCCGGGACTAGCGGGGGGCACAGATACGCAGTATTTT; cdr3_aa: CASSYPGLAGGTDTQYF
clone_size: .; v_call: TRBV15; j_call: TRBJ2-7; d_call: .; cdr3_nt: TGTGCCACCAGCAGAGAAGGTGGGGCCTACGAGCAGTACTTC; cdr3_aa: CATSREGGAYEQYF
clone_size: .; v_call: TRBV5-5; j_call: TRBJ1-3; d_call: TRBD1; cdr3_nt: TGTGCCAGCAGCTTAATGACAGGGGGCTTCTCTGGAAACACCATATATTTT; cdr3_aa: CASSLMTGGFSGNTIYF
clone_size: .; v_call: TRBV29-1; j_call: TRBJ1-1; d_call: TRBD1; cdr3_nt: TGCAGCGTAGGGGACAGCATGAACACTGAAGCTTTCTTT; cdr3_aa: CSVGDSMNTEAFF
clone_size: .; v_call: TRBV18; j_call: TRBJ2-7; d_call: .; cdr3_nt: TGTGCCAGCTCACCACGGCAGGCGACCTACGAGCAGTACTTC; cdr3_aa: CASSPRQATYEQYF
clone_size: .; v_call: TRBV5-1; j_call: TRBJ2-7; d_call: .; cdr3_nt: TGCGCCAGCAGCTTGGGGTTAGGCTACTACGAGCAGTACTTC; cdr3_aa: CASSLGLGYYEQYF
clone_size: once; v_call: TRBV10-3; j_call: TRBJ2-7; d_call: TRBD2; cdr3_nt: TGTGCCATCAGTGAGCCGACTAGCGGGATCCACTTC; cdr3_aa: CAISEPTSGIHF
clone_size: .; v_call: TRBV15; j_call: TRBJ2-3; d_call: TRBD2; cdr3_nt: TGTGCCACCAGCAGAGAGGCGGGAGGACCCACAGATACGCAGTATTTT; cdr3_aa: CATSREAGGPTDTQYF
clone_size: .; v_call: TRBV5-1; j_call: TRBJ2-5; d_call: TRBD1; cdr3_nt: TGCGCCAGCAGCTTTCGACAGGGCACGACCCAGTACTTC; cdr3_aa: CASSFRQGTTQYF
clone_size: .; v_call: TRBV6-5; j_call: TRBJ2-1; d_call: .; cdr3_nt: TGTGCCAGCAGTTACATGTCCGGCAATGAGCAGTTCTTC; cdr3_aa: CASSYMSGNEQFF
clone_size: .; v_call: TRBV6-1; j_call: TRBJ2-7; d_call: TRBD1; cdr3_nt: TGTGCCAGCAGTGACCGGGACAGGGTACGAGAGCAGTACTTC; cdr3_aa: CASSDRDRVREQYF
clone_size: .; v_call: TRBV4-1; j_call: TRBJ2-1; d_call: .; cdr3_nt: TGCGCCAGCAGCCAAGACGGGGGCATTAATGAGCAGTTCTTC; cdr3_aa: CASSQDGGINEQFF
clone_size: .; v_call: TRBV7-3; j_call: TRBJ1-1; d_call: .; cdr3_nt: TGTGCCAGCAGCTTAAATCCGGGGAACACTGAAGCTTTCTTT; cdr3_aa: CASSLNPGNTEAFF
clone_size: .; v_call: TRBV15; j_call: TRBJ2-1; d_call: .; cdr3_nt: TGTGCCACCAGCACCCGGGACACGAACAATGAGCAGTTCTTC; cdr3_aa: CATSTRDTNNEQFF
clone_size: .; v_call: TRBV4-1; j_call: TRBJ1-4; d_call: TRBD1; cdr3_nt: TGCGCCAGCAGCCAAGATCCAGGGGGTAATGAAAAACTGTTTTTT; cdr3_aa: CASSQDPGGNEKLFF
clone_size: once; v_call: TRBV29-1; j_call: TRBJ1-4; d_call: .; cdr3_nt: TGCAGCGTATCAACAGGGAAAGGGGAAAAACTGTTTTTT; cdr3_aa: CSVSTGKGEKLFF
clone_size: once; v_call: TRBV4-3; j_call: TRBJ2-7; d_call: TRBD1; cdr3_nt: TGCGCCAGCAGCCAAGATCCGGGACAGGGGGCTTACGAGCAGTACTTC; cdr3_aa: CASSQDPGQGAYEQYF
clone_size: .; v_call: TRBV11-1; j_call: TRBJ2-7; d_call: TRBD2; cdr3_nt: TGTGCCAGCAGCAGAAGGACTAGCCACTCCTACGAGCAGTACTTC; cdr3_aa: CASSRRTSHSYEQYF
clone_size: .; v_call: TRBV7-3; j_call: TRBJ1-1; d_call: .; cdr3_nt: TGTGCCAGCAGCAGCGGACAGCCGAACACTGAAGCTTTCTTT; cdr3_aa: CASSSGQPNTEAFF
clone_size: .; v_call: TRBV29-1; j_call: TRBJ2-7; d_call: .; cdr3_nt: TGCAGCGTTGTTTCCCCCGACTCGGGGACCTACGAGCAGTACTTC; cdr3_aa: CSVVSPDSGTYEQYF
clone_size: .; v_call: TRBV19; j_call: TRBJ2-1; d_call: TRBD2; cdr3_nt: TGTGCCACTAAGACTAGCGGGTCCTACAATGAGCAGTTCTTC; cdr3_aa: CATKTSGSYNEQFF
clone_size: .; v_call: TRBV1; j_call: TRBJ1-5; d_call: .; cdr3_nt: TGCACCAGCAGCCAGGCAGGGGGCATCAATCAGCCCCAGCATTTT; cdr3_aa: CTSSQAGGINQPQHF
clone_size: .; v_call: TRBV15; j_call: TRBJ1-2; d_call: .; cdr3_nt: TGTGCCACGAGACAGGATCCTAACTATGGCTACACCTTC; cdr3_aa: CATRQDPNYGYTF
clone_size: .; v_call: TRBV5-1; j_call: TRBJ2-2; d_call: TRBD2; cdr3_nt: TGCGCCAGCAGCCTGAGCGGGGGAGGAGTGGACACCGGGGAGCTGTTTTTT; cdr3_aa: CASSLSGGGVDTGELFF
clone_size: .; v_call: TRBV29-1; j_call: TRBJ2-7; d_call: .; cdr3_nt: TGCAGCGTTGGGAGGGGCCCCCGCGAGCAGTACTTC; cdr3_aa: CSVGRGPREQYF
clone_size: few; v_call: TRBV2; j_call: TRBJ1-5; d_call: .; cdr3_nt: TGTGCCAGCAGCAAAGGGGGAAGCAATCAGCCCCAGCATTTT; cdr3_aa: CASSKGGSNQPQHF
clone_size: .; v_call: TRBV2; j_call: TRBJ2-2; d_call: TRBD2; cdr3_nt: TGTGCCAGCAGGTGGGCTAGCGGGAAGGTCACCGGGGAGCTGTTTTTT; cdr3_aa: CASRWASGKVTGELFF
clone_size: .; v_call: TRBV18; j_call: TRBJ1-5; d_call: .; cdr3_nt: TGTGCCAGCTCACCAGATAGCAATCAGCCCCAGCATTTT; cdr3_aa: CASSPDSNQPQHF
clone_size: .; v_call: TRBV6-5; j_call: TRBJ1-6; d_call: .; cdr3_nt: TGTGCCAGCAGTATTCGGAGTAATTCACCCCTCCACTTT; cdr3_aa: CASSIRSNSPLHF
clone_size: .; v_call: TRBV28; j_call: TRBJ2-7; d_call: TRBD2; cdr3_nt: TGTGCCAGCAGTTTATTTCCTAGCGGGGAACCCTACGAGCAGTACTTC; cdr3_aa: CASSLFPSGEPYEQYF
clone_size: .; v_call: TRBV11-3; j_call: TRBJ2-3; d_call: TRBD1; cdr3_nt: TGTGCCAGCAGCCTCACCGGGACAGGGGGCTGGGATACGCAGTATTTT; cdr3_aa: CASSLTGTGGWDTQYF
clone_size: .; v_call: TRBV6-1; j_call: TRBJ2-4; d_call: TRBD1; cdr3_nt: TGTGCCAGCAGCCCGACAGGGGTAGACAACATTCAGTACTTC; cdr3_aa: CASSPTGVDNIQYF
clone_size: .; v_call: TRBV29-1; j_call: TRBJ1-1; d_call: TRBD1; cdr3_nt: TGCAGCGTTGACCGGGACAGGGGGCGCGCTGAAGCTTTCTTT; cdr3_aa: CSVDRDRGRAEAFF